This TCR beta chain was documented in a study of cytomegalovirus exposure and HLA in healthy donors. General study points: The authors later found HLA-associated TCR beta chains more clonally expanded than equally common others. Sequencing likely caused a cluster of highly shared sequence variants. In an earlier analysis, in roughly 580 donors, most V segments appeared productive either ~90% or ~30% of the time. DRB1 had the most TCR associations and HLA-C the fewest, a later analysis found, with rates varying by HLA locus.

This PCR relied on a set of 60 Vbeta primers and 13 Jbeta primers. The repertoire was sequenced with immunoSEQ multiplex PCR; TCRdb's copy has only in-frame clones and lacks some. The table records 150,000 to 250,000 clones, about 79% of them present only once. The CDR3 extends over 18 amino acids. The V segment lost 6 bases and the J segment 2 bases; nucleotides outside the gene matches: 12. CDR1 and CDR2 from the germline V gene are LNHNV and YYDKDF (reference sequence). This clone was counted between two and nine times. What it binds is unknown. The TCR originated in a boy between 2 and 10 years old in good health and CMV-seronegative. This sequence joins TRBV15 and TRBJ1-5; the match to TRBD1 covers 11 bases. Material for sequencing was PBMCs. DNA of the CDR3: TGTGCCACCAGATCTCTGGACAGGGGGCAACAGGGCAATCAGCCCCAGCATTTT. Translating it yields CATRSLDRGQQGNQPQHF.